This TCR beta chain emerged from a study of cytomegalovirus exposure and HLA in healthy donors. The study ran its PCR with 60 Vbeta and 13 Jbeta primers. The assay was immunoSEQ multiplex PCR, and TCRdb's table has in-frame clones only and misses some. Of around 100,000 clones listed, 65% to 80% are singletons. The CDR3 is 13 residues long. CDR1 is GTSNPN, CDR2 SVGIG, per germline (reference sequence). The V gene end was trimmed by 4 bases and the J gene end by 5 bases; junction bases not matched to a gene: 4. Sequenced: PBMCs. The TCR originated in a woman in her thirties or forties in good health and CMV-seronegative. This rearrangement joins TRBV30 to TRBJ1-5, with 8 bases that match TRBD1. CDR3 in DNA: TGTGCCTGGACAGGGGGCGAGTATCAGCCCCAGCATTTT. This gives the protein CAWTGGEYQPQHF.